This T cell receptor beta chain is drawn from a study of blood T cell repertoires in COVID-19. Here immunoSEQ multiplex PCR was the method, and the copy in TCRdb shows in-frame clones only, minus some. The sample comprises more than 110,000 clones, approximately 83% of which are singletons, and 4% rests with the top ten. The source of this sequence is a woman aged 55-69 years with acute or convalescent COVID-19. The specimen was peripheral blood.

The DNA of the CDR3 is TGTGCCAGCACGAGAAGCGGGAATAGGTACGAGCAGTACTTC. Amino acids: CASTRSGNRYEQYF. The chain is built from TRBV25-1 and TRBJ2-7; TRBD2 aligns across 7 bases. CDR3 size: 14 residues. V was clipped by 7 bases and J by 4 bases; unmatched bases: 10. Germline V CDR1 and CDR2: MGHDK, SYGVNS.